This T cell receptor beta chain stems from a study of blood T cell repertoires in COVID-19. Study-level background: PBMCs, B-cell-depleted T cells, or T cells provided the cDNA or gDNA that made up the material.

Profiled with immunoSEQ multiplex PCR; TCRdb holds only in-frame clones, not every one. The table has roughly 220,000 clones, about nine tenths seen once; the top ten hold approximately 2.1%. This sequence originates from a man aged 25 to 40 who had recovered from COVID-19. Sequenced material: peripheral blood.

This CDR3 is CASSRVGQGRSVGRETQYF. Here the CDR3 DNA reads TGTGCCAGCAGCCGAGTGGGACAGGGGAGGTCAGTCGGGAGAGAGACCCAGTACTTC. The V gene is TRBV6-6, the J gene TRBJ2-5, with TRBD1 matching 10 bases. The CDR3 is 19 amino acids. The germline V gene encodes CDR1 MNHNY and CDR2 SVGAGI (reference sequence). The trim removed 6 bases at V and 4 bases at J, leaving 20 bases unmatched.